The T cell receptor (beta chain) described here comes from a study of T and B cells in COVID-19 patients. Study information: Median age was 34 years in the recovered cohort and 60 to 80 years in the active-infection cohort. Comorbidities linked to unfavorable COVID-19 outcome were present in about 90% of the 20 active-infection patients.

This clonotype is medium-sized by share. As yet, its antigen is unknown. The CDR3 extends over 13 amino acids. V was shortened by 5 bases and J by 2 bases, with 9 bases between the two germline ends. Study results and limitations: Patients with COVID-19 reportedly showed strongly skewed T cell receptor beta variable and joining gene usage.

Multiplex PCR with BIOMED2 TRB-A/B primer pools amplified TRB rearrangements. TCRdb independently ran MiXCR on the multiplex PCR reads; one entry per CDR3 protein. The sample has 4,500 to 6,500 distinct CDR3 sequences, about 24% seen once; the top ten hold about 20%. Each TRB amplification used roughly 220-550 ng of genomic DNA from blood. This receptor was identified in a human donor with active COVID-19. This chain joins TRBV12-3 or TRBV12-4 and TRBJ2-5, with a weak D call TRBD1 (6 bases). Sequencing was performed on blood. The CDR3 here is CASSPGQQETQYF. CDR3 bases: TGTGCCAGCAGTCCTGGACAGCAAGAGACCCAGTACTTC.